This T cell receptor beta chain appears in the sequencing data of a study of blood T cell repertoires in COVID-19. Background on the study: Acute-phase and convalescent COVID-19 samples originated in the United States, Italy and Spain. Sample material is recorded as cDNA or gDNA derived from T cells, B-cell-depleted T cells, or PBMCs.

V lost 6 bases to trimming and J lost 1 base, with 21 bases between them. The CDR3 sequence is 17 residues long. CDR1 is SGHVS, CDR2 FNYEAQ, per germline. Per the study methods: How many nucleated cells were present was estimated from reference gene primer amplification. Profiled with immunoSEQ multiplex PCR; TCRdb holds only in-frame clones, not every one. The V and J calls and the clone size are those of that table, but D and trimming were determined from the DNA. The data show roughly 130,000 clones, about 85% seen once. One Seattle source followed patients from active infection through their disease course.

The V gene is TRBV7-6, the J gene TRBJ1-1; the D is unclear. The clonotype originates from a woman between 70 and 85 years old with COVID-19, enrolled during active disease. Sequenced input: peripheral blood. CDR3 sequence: CASSPLAGLRGNTEAFF. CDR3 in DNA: TGTGCCAGCAGTCCATTGGCTGGTCTTCGAGGGAACACTGAAGCTTTCTTT.